In this sample, the clone carrying this T cell receptor beta chain turned up a few times. Trimming took off 4 bases at V and 0 bases at J, with 7 bases between the two ends. The germline V gene encodes CDR1 SGHAT and CDR2 FQNNGV. This CDR3 has 14 amino acids. The sample belongs to a study of OX40 agonist ivuxolimab in advanced cancers. The table came from immunoSEQ multiplex PCR; TCRdb's copy has only in-frame clones and leaves some out. Of just under 35,000 clones listed, around 92% are singletons. The sequence was obtained from an adult with an advanced solid tumor such as melanoma, head and neck, liver or kidney cancer. The specimen comprised CD4+ or CD8+ T cells sorted from blood, sampled in a trial of the OX40 agonist ivuxolimab. The J gene is TRBJ1-5, the V gene TRBV11-2; no definite D call. CDR3 residues: CASSSSYSNQPQHF. The CDR3 DNA follows: TGTGCCAGCAGCTCGAGTTATAGCAATCAGCCCCAGCATTTT.